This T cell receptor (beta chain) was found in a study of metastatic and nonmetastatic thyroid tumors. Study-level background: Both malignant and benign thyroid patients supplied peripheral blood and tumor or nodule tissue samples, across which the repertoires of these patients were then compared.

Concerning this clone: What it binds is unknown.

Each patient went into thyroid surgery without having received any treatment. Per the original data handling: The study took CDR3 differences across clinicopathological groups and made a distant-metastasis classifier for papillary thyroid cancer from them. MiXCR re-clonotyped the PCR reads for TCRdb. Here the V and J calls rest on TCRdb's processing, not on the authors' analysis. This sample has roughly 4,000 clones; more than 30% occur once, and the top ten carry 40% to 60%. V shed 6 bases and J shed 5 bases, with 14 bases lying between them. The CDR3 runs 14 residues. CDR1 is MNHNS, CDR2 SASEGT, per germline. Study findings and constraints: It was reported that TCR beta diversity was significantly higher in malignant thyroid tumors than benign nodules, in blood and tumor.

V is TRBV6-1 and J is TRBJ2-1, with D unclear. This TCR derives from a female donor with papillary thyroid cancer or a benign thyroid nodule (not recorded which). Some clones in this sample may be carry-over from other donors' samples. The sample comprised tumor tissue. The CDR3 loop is CASRDAEAHNEQFF. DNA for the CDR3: TGTGCCAGCAGGGACGCTGAAGCCCACAATGAGCAGTTCTTC.